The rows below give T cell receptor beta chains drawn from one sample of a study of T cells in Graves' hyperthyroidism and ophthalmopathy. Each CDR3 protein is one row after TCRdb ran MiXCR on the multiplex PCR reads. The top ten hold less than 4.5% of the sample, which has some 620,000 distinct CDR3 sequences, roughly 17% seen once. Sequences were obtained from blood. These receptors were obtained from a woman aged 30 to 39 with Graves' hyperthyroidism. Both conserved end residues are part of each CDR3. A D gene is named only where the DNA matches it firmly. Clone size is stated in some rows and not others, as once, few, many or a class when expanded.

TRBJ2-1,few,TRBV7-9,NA,CASSTTVSSSYNEQFF,TGTGCCAGCAGCACGACAGTTTCCAGCTCCTACAATGAGCAGTTCTTC
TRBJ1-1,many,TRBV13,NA,CASSQRGPTNTEAFF,TGTGCCAGCAGCCAGCGAGGACCCACAAACACTGAAGCTTTCTTT
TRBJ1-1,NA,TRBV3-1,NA,CASSLDAGWGFALF,TGTGCCAGCAGCTTGGACGCGGGCTGGGGGTTTGCTCTCTTT
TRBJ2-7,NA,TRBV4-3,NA,CASSQAPGLDEQYF,TGCGCCAGCAGCCAAGCGCCAGGGCTCGACGAGCAGTACTTC
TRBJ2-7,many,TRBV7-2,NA,CASSYYSGAYEQYF,TGTGCCAGCAGCTATTATAGCGGAGCCTACGAGCAGTACTTC
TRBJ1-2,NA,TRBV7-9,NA,CASSLGVLGYTF,TGTGCCAGCAGCTTAGGGGTTCTGGGCTACACCTTC
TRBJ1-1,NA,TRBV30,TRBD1,CAKTDGRTGGGVYTEAFF,TGTGCAAAAACCGACGGTAGGACAGGGGGGGGTGTGTACACTGAAGCTTTCTTT
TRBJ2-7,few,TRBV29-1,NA,CSVFIQDPSYEQYF,TGCAGCGTTTTCATACAGGACCCTTCCTACGAGCAGTACTTC
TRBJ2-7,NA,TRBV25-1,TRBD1,CASSEPPDRDDWVEQYF,TGTGCCAGCAGTGAACCGCCGGACAGGGACGATTGGGTCGAGCAGTACTTC
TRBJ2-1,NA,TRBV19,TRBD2,CASNKWSLTSGGDNEQFF,TGTGCCAGTAACAAATGGTCCTTAACTAGCGGGGGGGACAATGAGCAGTTCTTC
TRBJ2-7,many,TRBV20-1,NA,CSASFDSGQYF,TGCAGTGCTAGTTTTGACAGTGGGCAGTACTTC
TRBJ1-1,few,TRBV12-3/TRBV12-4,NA,CASSFWGGTEAFF,TGTGCCAGCAGTTTTTGGGGAGGGACTGAAGCTTTCTTT
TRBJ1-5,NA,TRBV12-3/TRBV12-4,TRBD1,CASSPRDRGNQPQHF,TGTGCCAGCAGTCCGCGAGACAGGGGCAATCAGCCCCAGCATTTT
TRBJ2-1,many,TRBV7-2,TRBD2,CASSLGWTSGSDEQFF,TGTGCCAGCAGCTTAGGTTGGACTAGCGGGAGCGATGAGCAGTTCTTC
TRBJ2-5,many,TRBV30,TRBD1,CAWRKSPGQGGTETQYF,TGTGCCTGGAGGAAGAGCCCGGGACAGGGAGGGACAGAGACCCAGTACTTC
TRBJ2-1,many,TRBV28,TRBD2,CASSLRASGRDNEQFF,TGTGCCAGCAGTTTGCGCGCTAGCGGGAGGGATAATGAGCAGTTCTTC
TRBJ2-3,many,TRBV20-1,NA,CSARTRPSHTDTQYF,TGCAGTGCTCGAACTAGGCCAAGTCACACAGATACGCAGTATTTT
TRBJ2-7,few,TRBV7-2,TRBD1,CASSTKQGAGEYEQYF,TGTGCCAGCAGCACCAAACAGGGGGCAGGGGAATACGAGCAGTACTTC
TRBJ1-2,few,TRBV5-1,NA,CASSSVQGSLYTF,TGCGCCAGCAGCTCGGTTCAGGGATCGCTCTACACCTTC
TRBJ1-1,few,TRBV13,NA,CASSLGWEEAFF,TGTGCCAGCAGCTTAGGGTGGGAGGAAGCTTTCTTT
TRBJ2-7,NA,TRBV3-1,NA,CASSHLIQDGFGEQYF,TGTGCCAGCAGCCACCTCATACAAGACGGGTTTGGGGAGCAGTACTTC
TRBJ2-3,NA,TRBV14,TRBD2,CASRGGSGSGSQYF,TGTGCCAGCAGGGGAGGTAGCGGGAGCGGTTCGCAGTATTTT
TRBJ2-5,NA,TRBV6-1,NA,CASTAEIGETQYF,TGTGCCAGCACTGCGGAGATCGGAGAGACCCAGTACTTC
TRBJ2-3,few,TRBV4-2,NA,CASSQDLGGDTQYF,TGTGCCAGCAGCCAAGATTTGGGCGGAGATACGCAGTATTTT
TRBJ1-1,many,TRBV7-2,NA,CASRFAGTQNTEAFF,TGTGCCAGCAGATTTGCCGGGACCCAGAACACTGAAGCTTTCTTT
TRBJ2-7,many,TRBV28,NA,CASHHQIQGGEQYF,TGTGCCAGCCACCATCAGATACAGGGCGGCGAGCAGTACTTC
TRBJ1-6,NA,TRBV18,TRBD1,CASSPGYRGDSPLHF,TGTGCCAGCTCACCAGGGTACAGGGGAGATTCACCCCTCCACTTT
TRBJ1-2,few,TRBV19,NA,CASSERTEKTNYGYTF,TGTGCCAGTAGTGAACGGACGGAGAAGACTAACTATGGCTACACCTTC
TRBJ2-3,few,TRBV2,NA,CASSEPGMGTDTQYF,TGTGCCAGCAGTGAACCAGGGATGGGCACAGATACGCAGTATTTT
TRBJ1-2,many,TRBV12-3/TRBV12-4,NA,CASSRDRIYGYTF,TGTGCCAGCAGCCGTGACAGAATCTATGGCTACACCTTC
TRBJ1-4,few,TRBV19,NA,CASSPRTVGREKLFF,TGTGCCAGTAGTCCGAGGACGGTCGGCAGGGAAAAACTGTTTTTT
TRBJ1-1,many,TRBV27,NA,CASSLGFGQRAFF,TGTGCCAGCAGTTTGGGGTTTGGGCAAAGAGCTTTCTTT
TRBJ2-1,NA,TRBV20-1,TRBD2,CSARDRSGRAIDEQFF,TGCAGTGCTAGAGATAGAAGCGGGAGGGCCATCGATGAGCAGTTCTTC
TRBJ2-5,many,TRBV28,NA,CASRSRLARNLGETQYF,TGTGCCAGCAGGTCGCGGTTAGCGAGAAACCTTGGGGAGACCCAGTACTTC
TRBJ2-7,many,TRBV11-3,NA,CASSGDGHSYEQYF,TGTGCCAGCAGCGGGGACGGACACTCCTACGAGCAGTACTTC
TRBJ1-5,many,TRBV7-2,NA,CASSYGRGQPQHF,TGTGCCAGCTCTTATGGCCGGGGTCAGCCCCAGCATTTT
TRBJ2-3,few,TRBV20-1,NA,CSAPGVSSTDTQYF,TGCAGTGCTCCGGGGGTTTCTAGCACAGATACGCAGTATTTT
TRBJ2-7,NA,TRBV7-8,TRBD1,CACSLVLGGPSSYEQYF,TGTGCCTGCAGCTTAGTGTTAGGGGGCCCTAGCTCCTACGAGCAGTACTTC
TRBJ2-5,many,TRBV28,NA,CASSLGFREETQYF,TGTGCCAGCAGTTTGGGTTTCAGGGAAGAGACCCAGTACTTC
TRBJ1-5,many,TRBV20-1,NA,CSAVDSRNQPQHF,TGCAGTGCTGTGGACAGTAGGAATCAGCCCCAGCATTTT
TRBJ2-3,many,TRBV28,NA,CASSYRRDGSTDTQYF,TGTGCCAGCAGTTATCGGCGGGACGGTAGCACAGATACGCAGTATTTT
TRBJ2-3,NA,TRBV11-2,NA,CASSVILDTQYF,TGTGCCAGCAGCGTGATTCTGGATACGCAGTATTTT
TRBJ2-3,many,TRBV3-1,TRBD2,CASSQVWTRSPPGTDTQYF,TGTGCCAGCAGCCAAGTATGGACTAGATCACCACCAGGGACAGATACGCAGTATTTT
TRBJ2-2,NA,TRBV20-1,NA,CSARVRADVPGELFF,TGCAGTGCTAGAGTTAGGGCGGACGTTCCCGGGGAGCTGTTTTTT
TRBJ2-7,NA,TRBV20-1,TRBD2,CSARDPRLAGDVDEQYF,TGCAGTGCTAGAGATCCCAGACTAGCGGGAGACGTCGACGAGCAGTACTTC
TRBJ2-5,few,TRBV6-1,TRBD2,CASSEGLAGARTQYF,TGTGCCAGCAGCGAAGGACTAGCGGGGGCTAGGACCCAGTACTTC
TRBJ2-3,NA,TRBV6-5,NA,CASSYFAGSTDTQYF,TGTGCCAGCAGTTACTTTGCGGGAAGCACAGATACGCAGTATTTT
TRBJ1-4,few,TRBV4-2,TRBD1,CASSPNRGRTGPALNEKLFF,TGTGCCAGCAGCCCAAACAGGGGCAGAACGGGCCCGGCTTTGAATGAAAAACTGTTTTTT